This T cell receptor (beta chain) is drawn from a study of cytomegalovirus exposure and HLA in healthy donors. Overall study context: Earlier sequencing of 150 million to 200 million T cells yielded 120 million or so unique TCR beta sequences. Study conclusions and caveats: Most TCRs appeared rarely, but some public TCRs recurred in many donors.

This CDR3 region has 15 residues. V gave up 4 bases and J gave up 10 bases, with 20 bases separating them. Germline-derived CDR1 and CDR2 are SGHAT and FQNNGV. In the case of this clone: Its antigen is not known.

Researchers ran the PCR with 60 Vbeta and 13 Jbeta primers. TCRdb keeps only in-frame clones here, not all; method: immunoSEQ multiplex PCR. The sample lists some 140,000 clones; about three quarters were seen once. This sequence joins TRBV11-2 and TRBJ2-1, with D possibly TRBD2 on 6 matching bases. The sequencing input was PBMCs. The receptor comes from a woman aged 18-29 years in good health and CMV-seronegative. CDR3 coding DNA: TGTGCCAGCAGCTCCACGGGACTTCCTGGGGACGAGCAGTTCTTC. It specifies CASSSTGLPGDEQFF.